This TCR beta chain stems from a study of T cell changes during pregnancy in multiple sclerosis. Only in-frame clones appear in the TCRdb table, and some are missing; sequencing was by immunoSEQ multiplex PCR. The sample lists about 51,000 clones, approximately 92% occurring once. There are 16 residues in the CDR3. V gave up 4 bases and J gave up 4 bases, with 17 bases separating them. Germline assignment: CDR1 SGHRS and CDR2 YFSETQ. The sample consisted of CD4+ T cells from peripheral blood mononuclear cells, taken in the third trimester of pregnancy. The gene calls are TRBV5-1 and TRBJ1-4, with a possible D match to TRBD1 (5 bases). The clonotype was recovered from a female donor with multiple sclerosis, enrolled in a pregnancy study. In DNA, the CDR3 is TGCGCCAGCAGCCTACGGGGGACCGACTATAATGAAAAACTGTTTTTT. It encodes CASSLRGTDYNEKLFF.